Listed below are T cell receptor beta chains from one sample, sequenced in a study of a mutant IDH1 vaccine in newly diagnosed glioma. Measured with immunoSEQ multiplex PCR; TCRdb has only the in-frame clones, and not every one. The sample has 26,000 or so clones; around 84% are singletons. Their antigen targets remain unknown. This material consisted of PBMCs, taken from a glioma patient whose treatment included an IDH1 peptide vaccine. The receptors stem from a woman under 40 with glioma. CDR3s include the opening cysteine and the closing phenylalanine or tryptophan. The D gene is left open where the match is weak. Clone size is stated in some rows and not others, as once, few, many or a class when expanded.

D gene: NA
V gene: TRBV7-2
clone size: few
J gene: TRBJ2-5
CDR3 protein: CASSLAQRETQYF
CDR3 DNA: TGTGCCAGCAGCTTAGCGCAAAGGGAGACCCAGTACTTC

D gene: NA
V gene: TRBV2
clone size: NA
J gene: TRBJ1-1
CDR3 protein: CASRESTEAFF
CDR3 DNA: TGTGCCAGCAGGGAGAGCACTGAAGCTTTCTTT

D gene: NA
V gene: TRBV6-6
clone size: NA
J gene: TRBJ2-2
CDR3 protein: CASRDPVGMGGELFF
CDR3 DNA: TGTGCCAGCCGCGATCCCGTGGGGATGGGCGGGGAGCTGTTTTTT

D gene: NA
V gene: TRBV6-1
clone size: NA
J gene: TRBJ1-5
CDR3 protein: CASSEDRTQPQHF
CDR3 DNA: TGTGCCAGCAGTGAGGATCGGACTCAGCCCCAGCATTTT

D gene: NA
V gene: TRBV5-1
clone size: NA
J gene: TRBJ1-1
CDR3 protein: CASAPRENTEAFF
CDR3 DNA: TGCGCCAGCGCCCCCCGGGAAAACACTGAAGCTTTCTTT

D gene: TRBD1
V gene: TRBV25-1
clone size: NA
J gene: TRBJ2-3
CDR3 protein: CASSEWQGAGGEDTQYF
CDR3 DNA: TGTGCCAGCAGTGAATGGCAGGGGGCAGGGGGCGAGGATACGCAGTATTTT

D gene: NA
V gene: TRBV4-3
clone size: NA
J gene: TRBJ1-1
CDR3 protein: CASSHRIEIMNTEAFF
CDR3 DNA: TGCGCCAGCAGCCACCGGATCGAGATCATGAACACTGAAGCTTTCTTT

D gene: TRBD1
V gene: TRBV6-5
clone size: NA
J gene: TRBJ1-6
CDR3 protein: CASSYSTGFNNSPLHF
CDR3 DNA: TGTGCCAGCAGTTACTCGACAGGGTTTAATAATTCACCCCTCCACTTT

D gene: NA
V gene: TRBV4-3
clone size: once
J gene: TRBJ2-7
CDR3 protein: CASSQDLQRGGEQYF
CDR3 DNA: TGCGCCAGCAGCCAAGATCTCCAGCGAGGCGGCGAGCAGTACTTC

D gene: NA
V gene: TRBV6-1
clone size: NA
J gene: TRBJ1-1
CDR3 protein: CASRVYGDGNTEAFF
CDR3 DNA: TGTGCCAGCAGGGTTTATGGGGACGGGAACACTGAAGCTTTCTTT

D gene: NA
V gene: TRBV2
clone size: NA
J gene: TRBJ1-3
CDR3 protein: CASSATGHGNTIYF
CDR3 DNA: TGTGCCAGCAGCGCGACAGGCCATGGAAACACCATATATTTT

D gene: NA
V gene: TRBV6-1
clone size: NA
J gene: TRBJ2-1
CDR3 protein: CASTRGKSSYNEQFF
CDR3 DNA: TGTGCCAGCACACGGGGGAAGAGCTCCTACAATGAGCAGTTCTTC

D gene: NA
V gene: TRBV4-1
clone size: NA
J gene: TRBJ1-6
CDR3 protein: CASSQAPDSPLHF
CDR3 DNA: TGCGCCAGCAGCCAAGCTCCGGATTCACCCCTCCACTTT

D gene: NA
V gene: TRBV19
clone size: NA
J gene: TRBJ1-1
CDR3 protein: CASAGTGGPEAFF
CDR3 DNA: TGTGCCAGTGCGGGGACGGGGGGACCTGAAGCTTTCTTT

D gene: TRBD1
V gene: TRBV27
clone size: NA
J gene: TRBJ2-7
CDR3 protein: CASSFDRGGDEQYF
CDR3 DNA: TGTGCCAGCAGTTTTGACAGGGGGGGAGACGAGCAGTACTTC

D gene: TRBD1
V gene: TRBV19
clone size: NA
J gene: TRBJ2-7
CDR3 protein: CATQGTGGIYEQYF
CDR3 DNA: TGTGCCACCCAAGGGACAGGAGGAATTTACGAGCAGTACTTC

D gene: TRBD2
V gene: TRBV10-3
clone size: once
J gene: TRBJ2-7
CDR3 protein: CAISGPGGEQYF
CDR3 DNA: TGTGCCATCAGTGGCCCGGGGGGCGAGCAGTACTTC